This T cell receptor (beta chain) was sequenced during a study of shared clonotypes between healthy human individuals. As for the study in general: The donor group consisted of two women and a few men, aged 18 to 49.

Profiling relied on immunoSEQ multiplex PCR, and the TCRdb table lists in-frame clones only, not all of them. This table has over a million clones, 65% to 75% appearing once. Findings and caveats of the study: For naive CD4 cells, 4.5% to 6.5% of clonotypes were shared across a few donors.

The germline CDR1 and CDR2 sequences are SGHDN and FVKESK. Trimming shortened V by 4 bases and J by 4 bases, and 16 bases separated the two germline ends. This CDR3 is built from 15 residues. In this sample, this clone turned up once. No antigen is known for it. The chain employs TRBV14 and TRBJ2-5; D may be TRBD1 (5 bases). This clonotype was obtained from a man between 18 and 35 years old in good health. Sequencing was done on a sample of memory CD4+ T cells sorted from blood. As to subset: CD45RA-negative fraction. CDR3 protein: CASSLLIGVGETQYF. CDR3 nucleotides: TGTGCCAGCAGCCTCTTAATAGGGGTGGGAGAGACCCAGTACTTC.